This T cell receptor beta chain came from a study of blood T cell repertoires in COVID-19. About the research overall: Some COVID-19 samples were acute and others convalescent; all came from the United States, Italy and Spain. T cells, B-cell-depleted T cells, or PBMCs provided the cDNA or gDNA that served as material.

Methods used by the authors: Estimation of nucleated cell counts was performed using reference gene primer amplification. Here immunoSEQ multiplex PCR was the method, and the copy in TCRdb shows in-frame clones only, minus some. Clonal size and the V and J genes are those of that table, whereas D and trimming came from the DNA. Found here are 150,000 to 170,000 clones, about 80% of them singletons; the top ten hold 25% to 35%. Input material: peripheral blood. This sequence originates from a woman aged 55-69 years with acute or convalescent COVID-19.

CDR3 amino acids: CASRSGQRFSYEQYF. In DNA, the CDR3 is TGTGCCAGCAGATCCGGACAGAGATTCTCCTACGAGCAGTACTTC. This sequence joins TRBV21-1 and TRBJ2-7; the D segment call TRBD1 is taken from the table without a DNA check. TRBV21-1 is an annotated pseudogene. The CDR3 sequence is 15 residues long.